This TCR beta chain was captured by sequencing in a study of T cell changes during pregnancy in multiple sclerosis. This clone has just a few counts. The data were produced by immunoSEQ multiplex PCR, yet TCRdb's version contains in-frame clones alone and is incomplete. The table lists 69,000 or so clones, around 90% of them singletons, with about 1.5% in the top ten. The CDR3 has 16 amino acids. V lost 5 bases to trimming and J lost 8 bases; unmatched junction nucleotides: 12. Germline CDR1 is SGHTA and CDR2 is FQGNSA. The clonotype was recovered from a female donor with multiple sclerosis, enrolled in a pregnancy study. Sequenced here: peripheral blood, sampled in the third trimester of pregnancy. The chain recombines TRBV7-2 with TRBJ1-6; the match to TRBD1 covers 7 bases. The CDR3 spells CASSPTRQGVYSPLHF. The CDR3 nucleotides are TGTGCCAGCAGCCCCACCCGGCAGGGGGTGTATTCACCCCTCCACTTT.